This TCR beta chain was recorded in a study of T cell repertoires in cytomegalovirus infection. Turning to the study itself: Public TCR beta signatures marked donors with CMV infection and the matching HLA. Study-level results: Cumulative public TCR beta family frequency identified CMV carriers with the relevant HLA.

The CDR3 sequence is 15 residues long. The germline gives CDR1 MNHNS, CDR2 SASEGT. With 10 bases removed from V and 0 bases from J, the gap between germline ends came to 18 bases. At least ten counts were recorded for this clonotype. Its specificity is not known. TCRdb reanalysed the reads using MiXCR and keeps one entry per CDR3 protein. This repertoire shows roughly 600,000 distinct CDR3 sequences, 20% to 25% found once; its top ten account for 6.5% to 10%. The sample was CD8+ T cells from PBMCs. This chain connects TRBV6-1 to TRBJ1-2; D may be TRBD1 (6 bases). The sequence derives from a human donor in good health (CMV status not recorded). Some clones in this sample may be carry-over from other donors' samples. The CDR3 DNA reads TGTGCCACCCGCGGAATCAGGGGAGCTAACTATGGCTACACCTTC. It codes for CATRGIRGANYGYTF.